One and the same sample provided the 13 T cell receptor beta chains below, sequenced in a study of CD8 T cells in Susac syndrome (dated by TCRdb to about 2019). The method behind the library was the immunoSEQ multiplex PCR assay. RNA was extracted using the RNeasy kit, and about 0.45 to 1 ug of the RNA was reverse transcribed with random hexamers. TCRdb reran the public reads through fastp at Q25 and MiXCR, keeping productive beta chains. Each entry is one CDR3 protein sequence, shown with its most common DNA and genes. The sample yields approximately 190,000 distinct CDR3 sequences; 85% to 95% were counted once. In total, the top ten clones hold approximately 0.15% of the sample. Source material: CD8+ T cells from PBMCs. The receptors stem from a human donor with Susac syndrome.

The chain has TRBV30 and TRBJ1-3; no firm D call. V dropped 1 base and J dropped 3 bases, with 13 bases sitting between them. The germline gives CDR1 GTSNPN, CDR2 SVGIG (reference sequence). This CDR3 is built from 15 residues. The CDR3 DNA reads TGTGCCTGGAGTGGTTTTGAGAACCATGGAAACACCATATATTTT. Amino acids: CAWSGFENHGNTIYF.

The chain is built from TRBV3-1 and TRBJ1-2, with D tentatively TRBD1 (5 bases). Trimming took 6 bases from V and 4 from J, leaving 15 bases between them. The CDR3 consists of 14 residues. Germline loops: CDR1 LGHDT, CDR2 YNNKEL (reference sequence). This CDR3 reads CASSPKRDGYGYTF. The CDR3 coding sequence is TGTGCCAGCAGTCCTAAGCGGGACGGCTATGGCTACACCTTC.

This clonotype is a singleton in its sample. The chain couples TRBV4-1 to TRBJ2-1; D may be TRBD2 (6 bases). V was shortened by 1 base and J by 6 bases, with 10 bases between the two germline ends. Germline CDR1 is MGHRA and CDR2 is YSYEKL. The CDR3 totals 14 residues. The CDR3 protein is CASSQVSSVNEQFF. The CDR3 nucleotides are TGCGCCAGCAGCCAAGTATCTAGCGTCAATGAGCAGTTCTTC.

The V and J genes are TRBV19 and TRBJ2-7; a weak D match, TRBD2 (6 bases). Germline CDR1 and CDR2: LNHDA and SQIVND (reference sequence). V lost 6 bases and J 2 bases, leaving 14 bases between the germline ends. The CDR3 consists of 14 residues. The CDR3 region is CASRRSTGAYEQYF. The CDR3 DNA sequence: TGTGCCAGTAGAAGGTCCACGGGAGCCTACGAGCAGTACTTC.

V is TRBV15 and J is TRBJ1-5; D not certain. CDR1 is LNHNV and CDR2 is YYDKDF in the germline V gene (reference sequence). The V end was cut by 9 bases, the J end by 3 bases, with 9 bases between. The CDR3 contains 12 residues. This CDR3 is CATRRDNQPQHF. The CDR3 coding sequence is TGTGCCACAAGGAGAGACAATCAGCCCCAGCATTTT.

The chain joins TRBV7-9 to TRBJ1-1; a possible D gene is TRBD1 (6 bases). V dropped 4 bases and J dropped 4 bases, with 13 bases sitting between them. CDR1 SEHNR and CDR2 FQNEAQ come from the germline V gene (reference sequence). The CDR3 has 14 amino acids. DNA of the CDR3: TGTGCCAGCAGCTCAAACAGGGTGGGCACTGAAGCTTTCTTT. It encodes CASSSNRVGTEAFF.

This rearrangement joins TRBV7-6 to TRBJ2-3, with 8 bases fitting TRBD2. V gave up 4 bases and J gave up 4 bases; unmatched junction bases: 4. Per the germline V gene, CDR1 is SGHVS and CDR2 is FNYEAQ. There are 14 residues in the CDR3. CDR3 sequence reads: CASSYSSGSDTQYF. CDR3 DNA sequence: TGTGCCAGCAGCTATTCTAGCGGGTCAGATACGCAGTATTTT.

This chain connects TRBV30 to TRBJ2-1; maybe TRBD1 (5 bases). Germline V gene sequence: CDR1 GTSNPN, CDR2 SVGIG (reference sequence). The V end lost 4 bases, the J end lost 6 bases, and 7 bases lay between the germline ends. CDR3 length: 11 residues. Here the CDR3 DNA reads TGTGCCTGGATGGGGCGCAATGAGCAGTTCTTC. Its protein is CAWMGRNEQFF.

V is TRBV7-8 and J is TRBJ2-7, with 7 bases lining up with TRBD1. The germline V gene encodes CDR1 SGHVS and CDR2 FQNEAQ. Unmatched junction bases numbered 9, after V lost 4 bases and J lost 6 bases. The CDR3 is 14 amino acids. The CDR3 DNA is TGTGCCAGCAGCTGTGAGGGGGCGAGTTGCGAGCAGTACTTC. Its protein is CASSCEGASCEQYF.

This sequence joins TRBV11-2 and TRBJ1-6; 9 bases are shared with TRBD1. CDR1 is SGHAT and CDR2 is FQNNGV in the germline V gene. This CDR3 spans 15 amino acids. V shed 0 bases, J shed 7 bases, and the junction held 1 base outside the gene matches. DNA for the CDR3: TGTGCCAGCAGCTTAGAACAGGGGGCGAATTCACCCCTCCACTTT. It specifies CASSLEQGANSPLHF.

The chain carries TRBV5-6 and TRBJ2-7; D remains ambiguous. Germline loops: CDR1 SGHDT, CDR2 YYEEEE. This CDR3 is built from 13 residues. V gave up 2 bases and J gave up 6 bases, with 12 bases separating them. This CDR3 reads CASSLSGYSEQYF. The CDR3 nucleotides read TGTGCCAGCAGCTTATCCGGGTATAGCGAGCAGTACTTC.

The CDR3 DNA reads as TGCGCCAGCAGCCAGACTAGCGGGAGAGGCTTATTGAATGAGCAGTTCTTC. This translates into CASSQTSGRGLLNEQFF. The chain has TRBV10-2 and TRBJ2-1, with 12 bases lining up with TRBD2. V lost 6 bases and J lost 7; bases outside the gene matches: 13. Germline CDR1 WSHSY, CDR2 SAAADI. The CDR3 extends over 17 amino acids.

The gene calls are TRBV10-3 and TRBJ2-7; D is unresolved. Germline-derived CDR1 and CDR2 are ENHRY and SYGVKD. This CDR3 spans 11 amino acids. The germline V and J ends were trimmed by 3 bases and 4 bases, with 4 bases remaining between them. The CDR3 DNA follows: TGTGCCATCAGTGACCTATACGAGCAGTACTTC. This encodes CAISDLYEQYF.